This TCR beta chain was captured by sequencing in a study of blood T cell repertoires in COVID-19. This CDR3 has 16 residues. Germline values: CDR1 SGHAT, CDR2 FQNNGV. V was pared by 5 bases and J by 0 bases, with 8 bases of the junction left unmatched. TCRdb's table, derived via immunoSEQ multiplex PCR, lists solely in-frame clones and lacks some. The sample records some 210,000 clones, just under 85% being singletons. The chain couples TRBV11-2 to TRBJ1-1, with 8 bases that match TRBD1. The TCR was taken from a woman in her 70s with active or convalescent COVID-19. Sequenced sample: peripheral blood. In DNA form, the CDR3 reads TGTGCCAGCAGCCACAGGACAGGGCACCTGAACACTGAAGCTTTCTTT. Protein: CASSHRTGHLNTEAFF.